This T cell receptor (beta chain) was captured in a study of blood T cell repertoires in COVID-19. On the study more broadly: Acute and convalescent COVID-19 specimens originated in the United States, Italy and Spain. The cDNA or gDNA used as material had been derived from T cells, B-cell-depleted T cells, or PBMCs.

Authors' processing steps: Amplification with reference gene primers provided the estimates of nucleated cell counts. Sequencing was performed with immunoSEQ multiplex PCR; in TCRdb, only in-frame clones are kept and a portion is missing. D and trimming come from the DNA, and the V and J calls and clone size come from that table. The sample holds about 200,000 clones, around 84% seen once. Sequencing was done on a sample of peripheral blood. This TCR came from a human donor in a cohort sampled during active COVID-19.

The CDR3 DNA follows: TGCGCCAGCAGAGGCAGGGAGGACACTGAAGCTTTCTTT. Translated, it gives CASRGREDTEAFF. The chain links TRBV5-1 to TRBJ1-1; tentative D call: TRBD1 (5 bases). The CDR3 length is 13 residues. V was pared by 5 bases and J by 3 bases, with 11 bases between. CDR1 and CDR2 from the germline V gene are SGHRS and YFSETQ.